Below are 8 T cell receptor beta chains sequenced from a single sample in a study of T cell repertoires in cytomegalovirus infection. TCRdb analysed the reads with MiXCR anew, one entry per CDR3 protein. The sample includes some 590,000 distinct CDR3 sequences, just under 40% of them seen just once. Their recognized antigens are unknown. Sample: cultured PBMCs, taken from culture after CMV antigen stimulation. The source is a human donor in good health (CMV status not recorded). Some clones in this sample may be carry-over from other donors' samples.

This clonotype was observed a few times. V gene TRBV10-3 combines with J gene TRBJ2-7, with 7 bases aligning to TRBD2. CDR1 ENHRY and CDR2 SYGVKD come from the germline V gene. The junction had 8 bases not matched to a gene; V was cut back by 6 bases and J by 6 bases. CDR3 length: 13 amino acids. In nucleotides, the CDR3 is TGTGCCATCAGCACCGGGGGGACTTCCGAGCAGTACTTC. It codes for CAISTGGTSEQYF.

The rearrangement uses TRBV7-6 and TRBJ1-6; tentative D call: TRBD1 (6 bases). The CDR3 covers 14 residues. The V end was cut by 6 bases, the J end by 10 bases, with 16 bases between. Germline V gives CDR1 SGHVS, CDR2 FNYEAQ. CDR3 sequence: CASSLQGWGSPLHF. In DNA, the CDR3 is TGTGCCAGCAGTCTACAGGGTTGGGGGTCACCCCTCCACTTT.

The chain employs TRBV6-1 and TRBJ1-2, with 8 bases identical to TRBD1. This CDR3 is 16 amino acids long. V trimming: 6 bases; J trimming: 8 bases; junction bases outside the gene matches: 17. Germline V gene lookup returns CDR1 MNHNS and CDR2 SASEGT. This chain's CDR3 is CASSRDRGGFFSGYTF. The DNA for the CDR3 is TGTGCCAGCAGCCGCGACAGGGGCGGATTTTTTTCGGGCTACACCTTC.

The DNA of the CDR3 is TGCAGCGTCCTCGAGGGGGCAGGCTATGGCTACACCTTC. This codes for CSVLEGAGYGYTF. This sequence joins TRBV29-1 and TRBJ1-2; 7 nucleotides align to TRBD1. The J segment lost 4 bases and the V segment lost 6 bases, leaving 8 bases of the junction unmatched. The CDR3 is 13 residues long. Germline V gene sequence: CDR1 SQVTM, CDR2 ANQGSEA.

This clonotype turned up a few times. The chain recombines TRBV12-3 or TRBV12-4 with TRBJ1-6; D gene unclear. The V end was cut by 3 bases, the J end by 5 bases, with 5 bases between. There are 13 residues in the CDR3. This chain's CDR3 is CASSLYNNSPLHF. As DNA, the CDR3 is TGTGCCAGCAGTTTGTACAATAATTCACCCCTCCACTTT.

This clonotype was detected only a few times. V usage is TRBV11-2 and J usage is TRBJ1-3, with 8 bases identical to TRBD1. This CDR3 comprises 15 residues. With 3 bases clipped from V and 5 bases from J, the junction kept 6 bases outside the gene matches. Germline-derived CDR1 and CDR2 are SGHAT and FQNNGV. The CDR3 nucleotides are TGTGCCAGCAGCTTGGTCAGGGGGCAAAGAAACACCATATATTTT. Protein: CASSLVRGQRNTIYF.

The CDR3, as DNA: TGTGCCAGCAGCACGGACGGATACAATGAGCAGTTCTTC. This gives the protein CASSTDGYNEQFF. The J gene is TRBJ2-1, the V gene TRBV7-2; D gene uncertain. Germline V gene sequence: CDR1 SGHTA, CDR2 FQGNSA. The V gene lost 5 bases and the J gene lost 4 bases, with 9 bases spanning the gap. The length of the CDR3 is 13 residues.

J is TRBJ1-6 and V is TRBV7-2; 7 bases fit TRBD1. The CDR3 has 14 residues. Unmatched junction bases numbered 12, after V lost 5 bases and J lost 14 bases. CDR1 SGHTA and CDR2 FQGNSA come from the germline V gene. The CDR3: CASSPIAGQTTLHF. The CDR3 DNA follows: TGTGCCAGCAGCCCCATCGCGGGACAGACCACCCTCCACTTT.